A single sample is the source of the 10 T cell receptor beta chains below, sequenced in a study of blood T cell repertoires in COVID-19. Produced via immunoSEQ multiplex PCR; TCRdb's table is partial and in-frame only. The sample lists 310,000 or so clones; about 88% were seen once. The sequencing input was peripheral blood. The receptors here all came from a man between 65 and 79 years old with acute or convalescent COVID-19.

The table lists this clone with a few counts. This chain uses TRBV2 with TRBJ2-1; D not resolved. The V gene lost 4 bases and the J gene lost 7 bases, with 14 bases spanning the gap. Germline V gene sequence: CDR1 SNHLY, CDR2 FYNNEI. This CDR3 contains 14 residues. CDR3 sequence (DNA): TGTGCCAGCAGTGCTTCCACCCCCGGGAATGAGCAGTTCTTC. Translating gives CASSASTPGNEQFF. The whole variable domain, remainder taken from reference TRBV2 and TRBJ2-1, is EPEVTQTPSHQVTQMGQEVILRCVPISNHLYFYWYRQILGQKVEFLVSFYNNEISEKSEIFDDQFSVERPDGSNFTLKIRSTKLEDSAMYFCASSASTPGNEQFFGPGTRLTVL.

V usage is TRBV9 and J usage is TRBJ2-1, with 11 bases lining up with TRBD2. This CDR3 is built from 17 residues. CDR1 is SGDLS, CDR2 YYNGEE, per germline. The V segment lost 3 bases and the J segment 4 bases; nucleotides outside the gene matches: 9. CDR3 in DNA: TGTGCCAGCAGCGGAGGGACCCTAGCGGGAGGTTACAATGAGCAGTTCTTC. Its protein product is CASSGGTLAGGYNEQFF.

The chain links TRBV10-2 to TRBJ2-1, with D maybe TRBD2 (7 bases). The V gene's germline CDR1 is WSHSY and CDR2 SAAADI. V was shortened by 5 bases and J by 0 bases, with 14 bases between the two germline ends. This CDR3 has 16 amino acids. The CDR3 region is CASSKRGGLSYNEQFF. CDR3 nucleotide sequence: TGCGCCAGCAGTAAACGCGGGGGCCTCTCCTACAATGAGCAGTTCTTC.

The J gene is TRBJ2-3, the V gene TRBV5-1; 9 positions agree with TRBD2. This CDR3 contains 18 residues. From germline, CDR1 is SGHRS and CDR2 YFSETQ. The ends lost 4 bases at V and 3 bases at J; junction bases unmatched: 15. The CDR3: CASSGAWAAGGGTDTQYF. DNA for the CDR3: TGCGCCAGCAGCGGCGCTTGGGCGGCGGGGGGGGGAACAGATACGCAGTATTTT.

This chain joins TRBV18 and TRBJ1-5; D uncertain. The germline V gene has CDR1 KGHSH and CDR2 LQKENI. Deletions cut 5 bases from V and 4 bases from J, with 9 bases between. The CDR3 covers 13 residues. CDR3 DNA: TGTGCCAGCTCAAACAGTGTTAATCAGCCCCAGCATTTT. This gives the protein CASSNSVNQPQHF.

This chain connects TRBV19 to TRBJ1-1; tentatively, D is TRBD1 (5 bases). The V gene's germline CDR1 is LNHDA and CDR2 SQIVND (reference sequence). The CDR3 spans 12 residues. Trimming shortened V by 8 bases and J by 3 bases, and 10 bases separated the two germline ends. CDR3 sequence (DNA): TGTGCCAGTTCCCCGGGGGACACTGAAGCTTTCTTT. Residues: CASSPGDTEAFF.

The sample holds a few counts of this clone. The chain carries TRBV7-2 and TRBJ1-2; no reliable D call. This CDR3 region has 14 residues. V lost 1 base and J lost 6, with 12 bases in between. Germline values: CDR1 SGHTA, CDR2 FQGNSA. The CDR3 reads CASSLGAEWDGYTF. The CDR3 DNA sequence: TGTGCCAGCAGCTTAGGGGCAGAGTGGGATGGCTACACCTTC.

V gene TRBV7-2 combines with J gene TRBJ1-6; no clear D gene. Per germline, CDR1 SGHTA and CDR2 FQGNSA. V was trimmed by 1 base and J by 0 bases, leaving 4 bases between them. CDR3 length: 15 amino acids. The CDR3 loop is CASSLGHSYNSPLHF. CDR3 coding DNA: TGTGCCAGCAGCTTAGGGCACTCCTATAATTCACCCCTCCACTTT.

The sample holds a few counts of this clone. The chain is built from TRBV19 and TRBJ1-5; 9 nucleotides agree with TRBD1. The CDR3 spans 15 residues. Germline assignment: CDR1 LNHDA and CDR2 SQIVND (reference sequence). The V and J ends lost 7 bases and 0 bases, in that order; junction bases with no gene match: 4. The CDR3 spells CASTATGGSNQPQHF. CDR3 sequence (DNA): TGTGCCAGTACCGCGACAGGGGGTAGCAATCAGCCCCAGCATTTT.

This chain connects TRBV15 to TRBJ2-1; 10 bases align to TRBD1. J lost 4 bases, V lost 5 bases, and 5 bases had no gene match. The CDR3 is 15 amino acids. Germline V lookup: CDR1 LNHNV, CDR2 YYDKDF (reference sequence). The CDR3 DNA reads TGTGCCACCAGCGACCGGGACAGGGGATACAATGAGCAGTTCTTC. Protein sequence: CATSDRDRGYNEQFF.